The text below deals with one T cell receptor (beta chain). Its antigen is currently unknown. This sample's time point: patch test 1, 2 weeks after DPC sensitization. Described treatment: therapeutic diphenylcyclopropenone sensitization with weekly scalp DPC. This specimen belongs to a study of human T cells and chemical hapten exposure. Overall study results and limits: TCRs at high frequency, those above 1 in 1000, did not change with DPC sensitization. Expanded TCRs showed more large CDR3 clusters than pre-sensitization or healthy control sets.

V dropped 1 base and J dropped 5; count of bases not matched to a gene: 15. The CDR3 has 18 amino acids. Per the germline V gene, CDR1 is LGHNA and CDR2 is YSLEER. Library construction involved attaching unique molecular identifiers to individual cDNA molecules, which allowed quantitative, reproducible TCR counting. In the original processing: TCR counts had a median of about 92,000 per sample and spanned about 20,000 to 700,000. Each CDR3 protein is one row after TCRdb ran MiXCR on the RACE reads. It is TCRdb's table, rather than the study itself, that gives the V and J calls and clone size. Among fewer than 400,000 distinct CDR3 sequences listed, roughly 6.9% were seen once.

Here the sequenced sample was whole blood, taken in connection with sensitization to the hapten diphenylcyclopropenone (DPC). This clonotype originated in a woman in her late teens or twenties with alopecia areata. Some clones in this sample may be carry-over from other donors' samples. J is TRBJ1-1 and V is TRBV4-3; TRBD1 aligns across 8 bases. The chain's CDR3 is CASSQGQGRRGVWTEAFF. The CDR3, as DNA: TGCGCCAGCAGCCAAGGACAGGGGCGCAGAGGCGTATGGACTGAAGCTTTCTTT.